The 20 T cell receptor beta chains below come from one sample, sequenced in a study of cytomegalovirus exposure and HLA in healthy donors. The PCR used 60 Vbeta and 13 Jbeta primers. The protocol was immunoSEQ multiplex PCR, while the TCRdb copy is restricted to in-frame clones and leaves out a portion. This table holds 180,000 or so clones, 80% to 90% found once. The sequenced sample consisted of PBMCs. The origin of the receptors is a woman between 18 and 30 years old in good health and CMV-seronegative.

The J gene is TRBJ2-7, the V gene TRBV18, with D unresolved. Germline CDR1 reads KGHSH; CDR2 reads LQKENI. The CDR3 spans 14 residues. Trimming took 2 bases from V and 2 from J, leaving 10 bases between them. The DNA for the CDR3 is TGTGCCAGCTCACCAATTTCAACGGCCTACGAGCAGTACTTC. Its translation: CASSPISTAYEQYF.

The rearrangement joins TRBV29-1 to TRBJ2-1; D ambiguous. This CDR3 comprises 12 residues. Trimming removed 2 bases at V and 7 bases at J, with 9 bases between. CDR1 and CDR2 from the germline V gene are SQVTM and ANQGSEA. CDR3 protein: CSVESKRNEQFF. The DNA for the CDR3 is TGCAGCGTTGAATCTAAGCGAAATGAGCAGTTCTTC.

The chain is built from TRBV28 and TRBJ1-6; the match to TRBD1 covers 8 bases. V lost 10 bases, J lost 9 bases, and 14 bases stayed unmatched. This CDR3 has 15 residues. Germline V gene lookup returns CDR1 MDHEN and CDR2 SYDVKM. The CDR3 coding sequence is TGTGCCACCTCTCTCGACAGGGGAAACCTTTCACCCCTCCACTTT. This gives the protein CATSLDRGNLSPLHF.

The sample holds a few counts of this clone. The chain carries TRBV21-1 and TRBJ2-1; TRBD2, as called in the table, went unchecked against the DNA. TRBV21-1 is marked as a pseudogene. The CDR3 contains 17 residues. This CDR3 reads CASRPGTSGSPYNEQFF. As DNA, the CDR3 is TGTGCCAGCAGACCCGGGACTAGCGGGAGCCCCTACAATGAGCAGTTCTTC.

In its sample, this clone was seen once. This chain connects TRBV9 to TRBJ2-7; TRBD2 matches at 12 bases. V dropped 4 bases and J dropped 1; count of bases not matched to a gene: 9. Germline V gene sequence: CDR1 SGDLS, CDR2 YYNGEE. The length of the CDR3 is 17 residues. CDR3 nucleotide sequence: TGTGCCAGCAGCCCATGGACCGGGACTAGCGGGTCCTACGAGCAGTACTTC. Its protein is CASSPWTGTSGSYEQYF.

The J gene is TRBJ2-3, the V gene TRBV6-1, with a possible D match to TRBD1 (5 bases). In germline, CDR1 is MNHNS, CDR2 SASEGT. Trimming cost V 2 bases and J 3 bases, with 18 bases left between them. This CDR3 has 17 amino acids. The chain's CDR3 is CASSEYQGNSHTDTQYF. The CDR3 nucleotides read TGTGCCAGCAGTGAATACCAGGGTAACAGCCATACAGATACGCAGTATTTT.

This clone was recorded once. The rearrangement uses TRBV19 and TRBJ2-7; tentatively, D is TRBD1 (6 bases). Trimming took off 5 bases at V and 0 bases at J, with 17 bases between the two ends. Germline V gene data show CDR1 as LNHDA and CDR2 as SQIVND (reference sequence). The CDR3 consists of 16 residues. The CDR3 region has the DNA TGTGCCAGTAGTGGGACACTCCGAATAGGCTCCTACGAGCAGTACTTC. The encoded protein is CASSGTLRIGSYEQYF.

The chain employs TRBV7-8 and TRBJ2-7; D perhaps matches TRBD2 (5 bases). Trimming cost V 5 bases and J 0 bases, with 14 bases left between them. The V gene's germline CDR1 is SGHVS and CDR2 FQNEAQ. The CDR3 has 15 amino acids. The CDR3 region has the DNA TGTGCCAGCAGCGCGGGCCTTTTAAGCTCCTACGAGCAGTACTTC. Translation gives CASSAGLLSSYEQYF. Supplemented by reference TRBV7-8 and TRBJ2-7, the full variable domain reads GAGVSQSPRYKVAKRGQDVALRCDPISGHVSLFWYQQALGQGPEFLTYFQNEAQLDKSGLPSDRFFAERPEGSVSTLKIQRTQQEDSAVYLCASSAGLLSSYEQYFGPGTRLTVT.

This sequence joins TRBV2 and TRBJ2-2; D is perhaps TRBD2 (5 bases). The V and J ends lost 4 bases and 1 base respectively, with 13 bases between them. Germline CDR1 is SNHLY and CDR2 is FYNNEI. CDR3 length: 16 residues. CDR3 residues: CASSVRAVRNTGELFF. CDR3 DNA sequence: TGTGCCAGCAGTGTACGAGCGGTTCGGAACACCGGGGAGCTGTTTTTT.

The J gene is TRBJ2-7, the V gene TRBV27; 9 nucleotides match TRBD2. The CDR3 extends over 14 amino acids. Germline lookup yields CDR1 MNHEY and CDR2 SMNVEV (reference sequence). Germline trimming cut 4 bases from V and 3 bases from J; bases unmatched to any gene: 4. The CDR3 sequence is CASSSLAGYYEQYF. The CDR3 nucleotides are TGTGCCAGCAGTTCACTAGCGGGTTACTACGAGCAGTACTTC.

This clone has just one count. The rearrangement uses TRBV27 and TRBJ2-1; the match to TRBD1 covers 8 bases. Germline CDR1 and CDR2: MNHEY and SMNVEV (reference sequence). J gave up 2 bases and V 7 bases, and 7 bases lay outside the gene matches. The CDR3 sequence is 15 residues long. The CDR3: CASTTDRVAYNEQFF. The CDR3 DNA reads TGTGCCAGCACCACGGACAGGGTGGCCTACAATGAGCAGTTCTTC.

The rearrangement uses TRBV7-8 and TRBJ2-1, with 7 bases lining up with TRBD2. Looked up from germline, CDR1 is SGHVS and CDR2 is FQNEAQ. This CDR3 is built from 15 residues. The junction had 6 bases not matched to a gene; V was cut back by 2 bases and J by 5 bases. The CDR3 region is CASSLRAGINNEQFF. CDR3 coding DNA: TGTGCCAGCAGCTTAAGAGCGGGAATCAACAATGAGCAGTTCTTC.

The V gene is TRBV10-3, the J gene TRBJ1-2; 8 bases are shared with TRBD1. The ends lost 2 bases at V and 2 bases at J; junction bases unmatched: 1. The CDR3 has 14 amino acids. Germline loops: CDR1 ENHRY, CDR2 SYGVKD. The CDR3 DNA is TGTGCCATCAGTGAGCAGGGGGCCAACTATGGCTACACCTTC. Translated: CAISEQGANYGYTF.

The V gene is TRBV7-2, the J gene TRBJ1-2; TRBD1 matches at 9 bases. The CDR3 extends over 15 amino acids. Germline CDR1 is SGHTA and CDR2 is FQGNSA. Trimming removed 4 bases from V and 7 bases from J; junction bases left unmatched: 10. The CDR3 DNA is TGTGCCAGCAGCTCCGTACAGACAGGGGGAGGTGGCTACACCTTC. This codes for CASSSVQTGGGGYTF.

The chain links TRBV6-1 to TRBJ1-5, with unresolved D. The V and J ends lost 5 bases and 4 bases respectively, with 9 bases between them. This CDR3 is 13 amino acids long. CDR1 is MNHNS, CDR2 SASEGT, per germline. The CDR3 bases are TGTGCCAGCAGTCCAAGAGGAAATCAGCCCCAGCATTTT. This encodes CASSPRGNQPQHF.

The chain combines TRBV7-9 with TRBJ2-7; 13 nucleotides align to TRBD2. J gave up 2 bases and V 5 bases, and 3 bases lay outside the gene matches. This CDR3 region has 15 residues. Per the germline V gene, CDR1 is SEHNR and CDR2 is FQNEAQ (reference sequence). CDR3 sequence reads: CASSPGLAGTYEQYF. In DNA, the CDR3 is TGTGCCAGCAGCCCGGGACTAGCGGGAACCTACGAGCAGTACTTC.

V usage is TRBV19 and J usage is TRBJ2-7, with 8 bases matching TRBD2. Germline V gene sequence: CDR1 LNHDA, CDR2 SQIVND (reference sequence). V gave up 6 bases and J gave up 1 base; unmatched junction bases: 5. CDR3 length: 14 residues. In nucleotides, the CDR3 is TGTGCCAGTAGCAATAGCGGGGCATCCTACGAGCAGTACTTC. Its translation is CASSNSGASYEQYF. Complete variable domain (other parts from reference TRBV19 and TRBJ2-7): DGGITQSPKYLFRKEGQNVTLSCEQNLNHDAMYWYRQDPGQGLRLIYYSQIVNDFQKGDIAEGYSVSREKKESFPLTVTSAQKNPTAFYLCASSNSGASYEQYFGPGTRLTVT.

The chain couples TRBV21-1 to TRBJ1-5; whether TRBD1, the table's D call, matches the DNA was not checked. TRBV21-1 is a pseudogene. The CDR3 contains 13 residues. For the CDR3, the DNA is TGTGCCAGCCCCAGGGGGCGCAAACAGCCCCAGCATTTT. Its translation: CASPRGRKQPQHF.

The CDR3 loop reads CASSQGHSSFASFYTF. DNA for the CDR3: TGCGCCAGCAGCCAAGGACATTCAAGCTTCGCATCTTTCTACACCTTC. The chain carries TRBV4-1 and TRBJ1-2; the D is unclear. V gave up 1 base and J gave up 10 bases, with 22 bases separating them. CDR3 length equals 16 residues. Germline CDR1 and CDR2: MGHRA and YSYEKL.

DNA of the CDR3: TGTGCCAGCAGCTTAGGACAGGGGGTATCCTACGAGCAGTACTTC. Residues: CASSLGQGVSYEQYF. The gene calls are TRBV7-2 and TRBJ2-7; 9 nucleotides agree with TRBD1. The CDR3 runs to 15 residues. The junction had 2 bases not matched to a gene; V was cut back by 1 base and J by 1 base. Germline V lookup: CDR1 SGHTA, CDR2 FQGNSA.